Included here is one T cell receptor (beta chain) sequence, with context. Its specificity is not known. One junction end disagrees with the germline gene, perhaps due to a read error. Despite likely unrecorded immune exposures, the donors were nominally healthy at the time of sampling. The data stem from a study of cytomegalovirus exposure and HLA in healthy donors. Findings of the study overall: Earlier analysis yielded a pattern in which most TCR beta V segments were productive about 90% or about 30% of the time. A later analysis found common viral pathogens apparently linked to several of the most significant clusters.

This CDR3 region has 14 residues. Germline V gene data show CDR1 as KGHSH and CDR2 as LQKENI. A multiplex PCR was run with 60 Vbeta primers and 13 Jbeta primers. Sequencing used immunoSEQ multiplex PCR; TCRdb keeps in-frame clones, though not all of them. The data show 130,000 to 150,000 clones, about 80% seen once. This rearrangement joins TRBV18 to TRBJ2-2, with D perhaps matching TRBD2 (5 bases). The sequence was obtained from a man aged 40-49 years in good health and CMV-seronegative. Sequencing was performed on PBMCs. The CDR3 reads CASAPAAGGGELFF. The CDR3 DNA sequence: TGTGCCAGCGCACCAGCGGCCGGAGGCGGGGAGCTGTTTTTT. The full variable domain, completed using reference TRBV18 and TRBJ2-2, is NAGVMQNPRHLVRRRGQEARLRCSPMKGHSHVYWYRQLPEEGLKFMVYLQKENIIDESGMPKERFSAEFPKEGPSILRIQQVVRGDSAAYFCASAPAAGGGELFFGEGSRLTVL.